This T cell receptor (beta chain) was sequenced during a study of Graves' ophthalmopathy and Graves' hyperthyroidism. Study-level background: Stable hyperthyroidism was defined by absence of ophthalmopathy within 18 months of follow-up. Study-level findings and limits: Clonotypes were expanded in thyroid at above 0.001 frequency, and most also appeared in blood.

Each hyperthyroidism patient was newly diagnosed, with under 2 months' duration, and aged 18 to 65. The study excluded patients with other autoimmune diseases, uncontrolled infections, pregnancy or lactation. To note about this clonotype: What it binds is not known.

RNA transcripts served as template for amplifying TCR beta CDR3 sequences. The authors performed first-round RT-PCR with HTBI primers and then a second-round multiplex PCR. From the multiplex PCR reads, TCRdb called clonotypes with MiXCR, one entry per CDR3 protein. This table has over a million distinct CDR3 sequences, roughly two fifths appearing once. Germline loops: CDR1 SSHAT, CDR2 FNYEAQ (reference sequence). The CDR3 consists of 16 residues. Between the trimmed V and J ends, which lost 4 bases and 5 bases, there was a span of 20 bases. This sequence was found in an adult man with Graves' hyperthyroidism. V gene TRBV7-7 combines with J gene TRBJ2-5; TRBD1 might be the D (6 bases). Sequenced material: peripheral blood or thyroid tissue (not recorded which). The CDR3 protein is CASSSTARTDTETQYF. CDR3 nucleotide sequence: TGTGCCAGCAGCTCAACAGCCCGGACAGACACGGAGACCCAGTACTTC.